These T cell receptor beta chains were read from a single sample in a study of blood T cell repertoires in COVID-19. Measured with immunoSEQ multiplex PCR; TCRdb has only the in-frame clones, and not every one. Of 95,000 to 150,000 clones listed, roughly 88% are singletons. The source material was peripheral blood. The receptors originated from a man aged 35 to 55 with acute or convalescent COVID-19. CDR3s include the opening cysteine and the closing phenylalanine or tryptophan. Each record gives: J gene, clone size, V gene, D gene, CDR3 protein, CDR3 DNA. A D gene is named only where the DNA matches it firmly. Where a row states a size, it is once, few, many or the class of an expanded clone; other rows omit it.

TRBJ1-2,.,TRBV29-1,TRBD1,CSVEQGAQWGYTF,TGCAGCGTCGAACAGGGGGCCCAATGGGGCTACACCTTC
TRBJ2-1,.,TRBV20-1,.,CSASSWLLEQFF,TGCAGTGCTAGTAGTTGGCTTCTTGAGCAGTTCTTC
TRBJ1-5,.,TRBV10-3,.,CAISVEADQPQHF,TGTGCCATCAGTGTGGAAGCGGATCAGCCCCAGCATTTT
TRBJ1-2,.,TRBV7-8,.,CASSLAGRFYGYTF,TGTGCCAGCAGCTTAGCGGGCAGATTTTATGGCTACACCTTC
TRBJ2-1,.,TRBV7-6,TRBD2,CASSLEAGAGYNEQFF,TGTGCCAGCAGCTTAGAAGCGGGAGCGGGTTACAATGAGCAGTTCTTC
TRBJ1-5,.,TRBV4-1,TRBD1,CASSQLTGVGNQPQHF,TGCGCCAGCAGCCAATTGACAGGGGTCGGCAATCAGCCCCAGCATTTT
TRBJ1-4,.,TRBV19,TRBD1,CASSLQGLHEKLFF,TGTGCCAGTAGTTTACAGGGGCTTCATGAAAAACTGTTTTTT
TRBJ2-1,.,TRBV9,.,CASSVASSAEQFF,TGTGCCAGCAGCGTAGCTTCGAGTGCTGAGCAGTTCTTC
TRBJ2-1,few,TRBV30,.,CAWSPTANEQFF,TGTGCCTGGAGCCCGACTGCCAATGAGCAGTTCTTC
TRBJ2-7,.,TRBV7-9,TRBD1,CASSLDRDRAEEQYF,TGTGCCAGCAGCTTAGACCGGGACAGGGCGGAAGAGCAGTACTTC
TRBJ1-6,once,TRBV7-8,.,CASSLDGYNSPLHF,TGTGCCAGCAGCTTAGACGGGTATAATTCACCCCTCCACTTT
TRBJ2-7,.,TRBV6-5,.,CASSSRRDILEQYF,TGTGCCAGCAGTTCGCGGCGGGATATTCTCGAGCAGTACTTC
TRBJ2-1,once,TRBV6-2/TRBV6-3,TRBD2,CAGSLGGGAVEQFF,TGTGCCGGCAGTTTAGGCGGGGGGGCGGTTGAGCAGTTCTTC
TRBJ2-3,.,TRBV27,.,CASSRGTAGDTQYF,TGTGCCAGCAGTCGCGGGACGGCCGGAGATACGCAGTATTTT
TRBJ2-1,.,TRBV30,TRBD2,CAWRTSGTSGRNEQFF,TGTGCCTGGAGAACCTCCGGGACTAGCGGGAGGAATGAGCAGTTCTTC
TRBJ2-5,once,TRBV7-2,TRBD1,CASSLTGGQETQYF,TGTGCCAGCAGCTTGACAGGGGGACAAGAGACCCAGTACTTC
TRBJ2-1,.,TRBV11-3,TRBD2,CASSFIAGRDNEQFF,TGTGCCAGCAGCTTCATAGCGGGGAGGGACAATGAGCAGTTCTTC
TRBJ1-2,.,TRBV6-6,.,CASASGANYGYTF,TGTGCCAGTGCCAGTGGGGCGAACTATGGCTACACCTTC
TRBJ2-1,.,TRBV30,.,CAWSVILAAPNEQFF,TGTGCCTGGAGTGTTATATTAGCGGCTCCCAATGAGCAGTTCTTC
TRBJ1-1,.,TRBV11-2,TRBD1,CASSIGTGPTEAFF,TGTGCCAGCAGCATCGGGACAGGTCCCACTGAAGCTTTCTTT
TRBJ2-7,.,TRBV6-6,.,CASREGQGNEQYF,TGTGCCAGCAGAGAGGGCCAGGGGAACGAGCAGTACTTC
TRBJ2-7,once,TRBV2,.,CASSEAHLQSYEQYF,TGTGCCAGCAGTGAAGCGCATCTTCAGTCCTACGAGCAGTACTTC
TRBJ1-2,.,TRBV5-1,.,CASSLGAARDYGYTF,TGCGCCAGCAGCTTGGGCGCAGCTCGGGACTATGGCTACACCTTC
TRBJ2-2,.,TRBV11-3,.,CASSSDTGELFF,TGTGCCAGCAGCTCAGACACCGGGGAGCTGTTTTTT
TRBJ1-6,.,TRBV27,.,CASSPGVGNSPLHF,TGTGCCAGCAGTCCCGGGGTAGGGAATTCACCCCTCCACTTT
TRBJ1-1,.,TRBV7-2,TRBD1,CASSLVRGERAFF,TGTGCCAGCAGCTTAGTCAGGGGGGAGAGGGCTTTCTTT
TRBJ2-1,.,TRBV5-5,TRBD1,CASSLLQGSGEQFF,TGTGCCAGCAGCTTGTTACAGGGGAGCGGTGAGCAGTTCTTC